A selection of T cell receptor beta chains follows, all from one sample in a study of CD8 T cells in Susac syndrome. MiXCR, run by TCRdb on the immunoSEQ multiplex PCR reads, gives a single entry per CDR3 protein. This table holds about 240,000 distinct CDR3 sequences, 90% to 96% found once. Source material: CD4+ T cells from PBMCs. The receptors come from a human donor with Susac syndrome. Each CDR3 is given with its conserved first and last residue. Each record gives: D gene, V gene, clone size, J gene, CDR3 protein, CDR3 DNA. The D gene is left open where the match is weak. Clone size is shown for a subset of rows, as once, few, many or a class of expanded clone.

>.|TRBV28|.|TRBJ1-3
CASSARSGPRPYFGNTIYF
TGTGCCAGCAGCGCCCGCTCGGGACCTAGGCCCTATTTCGGAAACACCATATATTTT
>.|TRBV10-3|.|TRBJ2-3
CAISGRGQDTQYF
TGTGCCATCAGTGGTCGGGGTCAAGATACGCAGTATTTT
>TRBD2|TRBV2|.|TRBJ2-7
CASRETSGSTYEQYF
TGTGCCAGCAGGGAGACTAGCGGGTCAACCTACGAGCAGTACTTC
>.|TRBV19|.|TRBJ1-5
CASSESIQPQHF
TGTGCCAGTAGTGAATCGATTCAGCCCCAGCATTTT
>.|TRBV29-1|.|TRBJ1-2
CSVGETSYGYTF
TGCAGCGTTGGCGAAACTTCCTATGGCTACACCTTC
>.|TRBV9|.|TRBJ1-2
CASSVAGQDGYTF
TGTGCCAGCAGCGTAGCAGGGCAGGATGGCTACACCTTC
>TRBD1|TRBV9|.|TRBJ2-1
CASSIGQGVAPGVYNEQFF
TGTGCCAGCAGCATCGGACAGGGGGTCGCTCCCGGCGTGTACAATGAGCAGTTCTTC
>TRBD2|TRBV6-5|.|TRBJ2-1
CASSSSGSRYNEQFF
TGTGCCAGCAGTTCTAGCGGGAGCCGCTACAATGAGCAGTTCTTC
>TRBD2|TRBV29-1|.|TRBJ2-3
CSVRRLAGVSDTQYF
TGCAGCGTTAGACGACTAGCGGGAGTTTCAGATACGCAGTATTTT
>.|TRBV14|.|TRBJ2-4
CASSQDKNIQYF
TGTGCCAGCAGCCAAGACAAAAACATTCAGTACTTC
>.|TRBV29-1|.|TRBJ2-3
CSSTPGLAFVQYF
TGCAGCTCAACCCCGGGCTTAGCATTTGTGCAGTATTTT
>TRBD2|TRBV11-2|.|TRBJ2-1
CASSLQSRPTSGTGNEQFF
TGTGCCAGCAGCCTCCAATCCCGCCCGACTAGCGGGACTGGCAATGAGCAGTTCTTC
>.|TRBV19|.|TRBJ2-2
CASSIKSGTGELFF
TGTGCCAGTAGTATTAAAAGTGGCACCGGGGAGCTGTTTTTT
>.|TRBV7-6|.|TRBJ1-1
CASSLKENTEAFF
TGTGCCAGCAGCTTGAAGGAGAACACTGAAGCTTTCTTT
>.|TRBV9|once|TRBJ2-7
CASSARDWHYEQYF
TGTGCCAGCAGCGCCCGGGACTGGCACTACGAGCAGTACTTC
>.|TRBV20-1|once|TRBJ1-2
CSARDVTNYGYTF
TGCAGTGCTAGAGATGTTACTAACTATGGCTACACCTTC
>.|TRBV28|.|TRBJ2-3
CASSSWGSLTDTQYF
TGTGCCAGCAGTTCTTGGGGGTCCCTCACAGATACGCAGTATTTT
>.|TRBV12-3/TRBV12-4|.|TRBJ2-1
CASGPWGDSTINEQFF
TGTGCCAGCGGGCCGTGGGGGGACTCTACTATCAATGAGCAGTTCTTC
>.|TRBV30|.|TRBJ2-5
CAWSVRRETQYF
TGTGCCTGGAGTGTACGTCGAGAGACCCAGTACTTC
>.|TRBV20-1|.|TRBJ2-7
CSVNAREAQYF
TGCAGTGTCAATGCCAGAGAAGCGCAGTACTTC
>TRBD2|TRBV4-2|.|TRBJ2-7
CASSPRTSGPFEQYF
TGTGCCAGCAGCCCCCGGACTAGCGGCCCCTTCGAGCAGTACTTC
>TRBD1|TRBV15|.|TRBJ2-1
CATSRVLTDPGTGNNEQFF
TGTGCCACCAGCAGAGTATTAACGGACCCCGGGACAGGAAACAATGAGCAGTTCTTC
>.|TRBV29-1|.|TRBJ2-5
CSVVSGETQYF
TGCAGCGTTGTCAGTGGGGAGACCCAGTACTTC
>TRBD1|TRBV29-1|.|TRBJ2-5
CSGSGQGETQYF
TGCAGCGGGAGCGGACAGGGAGAGACCCAGTACTTC
>.|TRBV20-1|.|TRBJ2-1
CSARRRKGLRPPSRNNEQFF
TGCAGTGCTAGGCGTAGGAAGGGACTCCGGCCCCCTAGCCGAAACAATGAGCAGTTCTTC
>TRBD1|TRBV18|.|TRBJ2-7
CASSANRGSYEQYF
TGTGCCAGCTCAGCAAACAGGGGTTCCTACGAGCAGTACTTC
>.|TRBV6-4|.|TRBJ1-1
CASRGFPNTEAFF
TGTGCCAGCCGTGGGTTCCCGAACACTGAAGCTTTCTTT
>.|TRBV25-1|once|TRBJ1-1
CASSWSRFGVNTEAFF
TGTGCCAGCAGCTGGTCCCGGTTCGGGGTGAACACTGAAGCTTTCTTT